A single T cell receptor (beta chain) is shown here with its context. These data belong to a study of blood T cell repertoires in COVID-19. Study background: PBMCs, B-cell-depleted T cells, or T cells were the source of the cDNA or gDNA that made up the material.

As handled by the study authors: The assay estimated nucleated cells by amplifying reference gene primers. Clones were sequenced by immunoSEQ multiplex PCR, and TCRdb holds only the in-frame ones, with some missing. V, J and clone size are taken as reported in that table, and D and trimming were inferred from the DNA itself. The sample consists of some 170,000 clones, roughly 88% of them appearing once. Looked up from germline, CDR1 is MNHEY and CDR2 is SVGAGI. The V end was cut by 0 bases, the J end by 0 bases, with 11 bases between. The CDR3 loop spans 16 amino acids. Sequenced input: peripheral blood. The chain has TRBV6-5 and TRBJ1-1; no clear D. The clonotype comes from an elderly woman with active or convalescent COVID-19. CDR3 DNA sequence: TGTGCCAGCAGTTACTCGATGGGCACCATGAACACTGAAGCTTTCTTT. This encodes CASSYSMGTMNTEAFF.